This T cell receptor beta chain is drawn from a study of blood T cell repertoires in COVID-19. About the study: PBMCs, B-cell-depleted T cells, or T cells provided the cDNA or gDNA that made up the material.

Only one count was recorded for this clone. Germline lookup yields CDR1 SGHTA and CDR2 FQGNSA. The germline V and J ends were trimmed by 0 bases and 5 bases, with 13 bases remaining between them. CDR3 length: 15 amino acids. The assay was immunoSEQ multiplex PCR, and TCRdb's table has in-frame clones only and misses some. The repertoire holds about 480,000 clones, with 85% to 90% as singletons. This sequence originates from a woman between 40 and 50 years old who had recovered from COVID-19. The sample comprised PBMCs or T cells enriched from blood (not recorded which). V and J are TRBV7-2 and TRBJ1-1; D gene ambiguous. The CDR3 bases are TGTGCCAGCAGCTTAGCACAGACGACATCAACTGAAGCTTTCTTT. It specifies CASSLAQTTSTEAFF.